This TCR beta chain originates from a study of Ad26.COV2.S vaccination and SARS-CoV-2 variants. Study conclusions and caveats: Reportedly, after vaccination the spike-specific CD8+ and CD4+ T cell responses displayed substantial breadth.

Specified treatment: about 20 received Ad26.COV2.S at low or high dose, single or two shots; about 5 received placebo; per-sample allocation not given. On day 63 after the first injection, vaccine and placebo recipients gave samples. In Boston, an adult donor aged 18-55 years took part. Deletions cut 6 bases from V and 4 bases from J, with 12 bases between. Germline CDR1 is MNHEY and CDR2 is SVGAGI. There are 13 residues in the CDR3. To note about this clone: Its antigen is unknown.

The table came from immunoSEQ multiplex PCR; TCRdb's copy has only in-frame clones and leaves some out. The sample yields roughly 700,000 clones, about 89% seen once. The clonotype comes from a person between 18 and 65 years old who received the Ad26.COV2.S COVID-19 vaccine or a placebo. Sequenced here: peripheral blood, sampled in a trial of Ad26.COV2.S vaccine versus placebo. The V and J genes are TRBV6-5 and TRBJ1-2; D is unclear. CDR3 sequence reads: CASRIGNFYGYTF. The CDR3 DNA sequence: TGTGCCAGCAGAATCGGGAACTTCTATGGCTACACCTTC.